These 3 T cell receptor beta chains share one sample of origin, sequenced in a study of T cell repertoires in cytomegalovirus infection. Each CDR3 protein is one row after TCRdb ran MiXCR on the reads. The sample consists of roughly 500,000 distinct CDR3 sequences, around 11% of them appearing once. The sample was PBMCs. These receptors originate from a human donor in good health (CMV status not recorded). Some clones in this sample may be carry-over from other donors' samples.

There are a few counts of this clonotype. The chain is built from TRBV5-4 and TRBJ1-5, with 7 nucleotides matching TRBD1. The CDR3 has 15 amino acids. The V gene's germline CDR1 is SGHNT and CDR2 YYREEE (reference sequence). After removal of 0 bases from V and 7 bases from J, the junction contained 7 bases not matched to a gene. CDR3 bases: TGTGCCAGCAGCTTGGGGAGGAGGGGGCGACAGCCCCAGCATTTT. This encodes CASSLGRRGRQPQHF.

The rearrangement uses TRBV6-1 and TRBJ1-1, with 7 bases fitting TRBD1. The CDR3 consists of 13 residues. Germline CDR1 and CDR2: MNHNS and SASEGT. The V gene end was trimmed by 6 bases and the J gene end by 9 bases; junction bases not matched to a gene: 10. CDR3 DNA: TGTGCCAGCAGGCCCTGGGACAGCCTACAAGCTTTCTTT. Protein: CASRPWDSLQAFF.

This clonotype was found many times. The gene calls are TRBV6-2 or TRBV6-3 and TRBJ2-3; tentatively, D is TRBD2 (7 bases). Trimming left V 0 bases short and J 1 base short, with 17 bases between. Germline-derived CDR1 and CDR2 are MNHEY and SVGEGT. The CDR3 runs to 18 residues. CDR3 amino acids: CASSYSRSGGFRTDTQYF. The CDR3 DNA is TGTGCCAGCAGTTACTCTAGATCGGGGGGCTTCCGCACAGATACGCAGTATTTT.